What follows is one T cell receptor beta chain and its context. The antigen is undetermined. This entry is derived from a study of shared clonotypes between healthy human individuals. Study-wide points: Investigators expected sequencing depth to affect clonotype sharing among donors. Generally, naive subsets (rather than memory subsets) showed larger estimated richness. Represented genetic and exposure-history diversity was restricted by having few donors. Rarefaction curves obtained for sorted subsets showed sequencing incomplete despite large depth.

Naive CD8 cells were CD45RO-negative, positively selected for CCR7, excluding terminally differentiated effector memory CD45RA+ cells. Only in-frame clones appear in the TCRdb table, and some are missing; sequencing was by immunoSEQ multiplex PCR. The data hold 1.5 million to 2.5 million clones, with about 95% observed a single time. The specimen sequenced was naive CD8+ T cells sorted from blood. This sequence originates from a man younger than 35 in good health.

CDR3: CASSQGRGKPAYEQYF. DNA of the CDR3: TGCGCCAGCAGCCAAGGAAGGGGTAAGCCCGCCTACGAGCAGTACTTC. The chain recombines TRBV4-1 with TRBJ2-7, with TRBD1 as a possible D gene (5 bases). The V end was cut by 1 base, the J end by 2 bases, with 15 bases between. CDR3 length: 16 amino acids. From germline, CDR1 is MGHRA and CDR2 YSYEKL.